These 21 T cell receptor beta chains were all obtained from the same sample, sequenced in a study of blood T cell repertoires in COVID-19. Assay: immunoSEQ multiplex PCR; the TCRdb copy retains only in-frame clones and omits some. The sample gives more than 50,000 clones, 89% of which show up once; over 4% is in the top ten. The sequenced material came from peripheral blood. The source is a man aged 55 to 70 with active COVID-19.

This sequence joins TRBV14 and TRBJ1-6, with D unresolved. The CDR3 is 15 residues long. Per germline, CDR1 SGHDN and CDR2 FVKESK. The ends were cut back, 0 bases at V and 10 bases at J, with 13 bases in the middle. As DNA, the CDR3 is TGTGCCAGCAGCCAAGATCTGAGACACGAGTCACCCCTCCACTTT. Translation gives CASSQDLRHESPLHF.

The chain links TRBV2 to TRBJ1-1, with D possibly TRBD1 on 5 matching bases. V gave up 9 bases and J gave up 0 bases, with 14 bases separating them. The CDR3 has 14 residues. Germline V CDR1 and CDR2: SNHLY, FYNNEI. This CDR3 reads CARGGRGLNTEAFF. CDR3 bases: TGTGCCAGGGGGGGAAGGGGTTTGAACACTGAAGCTTTCTTT.

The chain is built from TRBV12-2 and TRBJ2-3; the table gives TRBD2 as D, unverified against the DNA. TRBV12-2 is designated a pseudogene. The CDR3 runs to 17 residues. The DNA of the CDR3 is TGTGCAAGTCGCTTTAGCTCGTTCGGAACTAGCACAGATACGCAGTATTTT. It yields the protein CASRFSSFGTSTDTQYF.

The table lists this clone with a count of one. In DNA form, the CDR3 reads TGTGCCAGCAAGCGAATCACCGGGGAGCTGTTTTTT. It specifies CASKRITGELFF. This chain joins TRBV27 and TRBJ2-2; no clear D. The CDR3 loop spans 12 amino acids. Trimming left V 7 bases short and J 4 bases short, with 7 bases between. The germline V gene encodes CDR1 MNHEY and CDR2 SMNVEV (reference sequence).

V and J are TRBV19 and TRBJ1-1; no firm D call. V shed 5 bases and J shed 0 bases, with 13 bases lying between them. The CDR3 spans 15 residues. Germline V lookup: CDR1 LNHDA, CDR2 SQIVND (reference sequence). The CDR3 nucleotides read TGTGCCAGTAGTCCGCGTTTCAGGTTGAACACTGAAGCTTTCTTT. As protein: CASSPRFRLNTEAFF.

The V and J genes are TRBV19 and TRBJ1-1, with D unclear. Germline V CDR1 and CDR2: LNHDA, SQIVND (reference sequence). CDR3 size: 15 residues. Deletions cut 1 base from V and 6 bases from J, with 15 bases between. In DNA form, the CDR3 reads TGTGCCAGTAGTATAGTTGGGGTGAGGAGGGCTGAAGCTTTCTTT. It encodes CASSIVGVRRAEAFF. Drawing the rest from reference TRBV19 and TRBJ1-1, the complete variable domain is DGGITQSPKYLFRKEGQNVTLSCEQNLNHDAMYWYRQDPGQGLRLIYYSQIVNDFQKGDIAEGYSVSREKKESFPLTVTSAQKNPTAFYLCASSIVGVRRAEAFFGQGTRLTVV.

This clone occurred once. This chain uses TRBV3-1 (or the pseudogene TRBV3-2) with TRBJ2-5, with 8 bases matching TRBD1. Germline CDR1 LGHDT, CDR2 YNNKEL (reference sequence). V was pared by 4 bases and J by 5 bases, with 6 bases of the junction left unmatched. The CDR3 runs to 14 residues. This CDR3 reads CASSPRQGTETQYF. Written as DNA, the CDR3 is TGTGCCAGCAGCCCGCGACAGGGGACGGAGACCCAGTACTTC.

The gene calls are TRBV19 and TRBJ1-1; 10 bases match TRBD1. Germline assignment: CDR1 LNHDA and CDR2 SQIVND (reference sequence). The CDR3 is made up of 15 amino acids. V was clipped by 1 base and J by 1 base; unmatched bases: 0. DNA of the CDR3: TGTGCCAGTAGTATAGGGGACAGGGGGAACACTGAAGCTTTCTTT. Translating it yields CASSIGDRGNTEAFF.

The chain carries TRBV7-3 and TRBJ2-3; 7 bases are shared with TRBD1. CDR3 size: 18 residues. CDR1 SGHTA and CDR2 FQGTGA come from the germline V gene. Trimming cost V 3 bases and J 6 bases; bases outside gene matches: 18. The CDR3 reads CASSFYSHRGDTRDTQYF. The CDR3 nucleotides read TGTGCCAGCAGCTTCTATAGTCACAGGGGAGATACGAGGGATACGCAGTATTTT.

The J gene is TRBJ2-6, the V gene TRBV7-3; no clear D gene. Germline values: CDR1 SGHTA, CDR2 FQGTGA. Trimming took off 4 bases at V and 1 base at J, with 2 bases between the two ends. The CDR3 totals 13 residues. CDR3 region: CASSSSGANVLTF. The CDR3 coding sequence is TGTGCCAGCAGCTCATCTGGGGCCAACGTCCTGACTTTC.

CDR3 DNA sequence: TGCGCCAGCAGGAAGGACAGGGGGCCGACTGAAGCTTTCTTT. Protein sequence: CASRKDRGPTEAFF. V gene TRBV5-1 combines with J gene TRBJ1-1, with 11 bases matching TRBD1. The CDR3 has 14 amino acids. V lost 5 bases to trimming and J lost 5 bases; unmatched junction nucleotides: 5. CDR1 and CDR2 (germline): SGHRS, YFSETQ. Supplemented by reference TRBV5-1 and TRBJ1-1, the full variable domain reads KAGVTQTPRYLIKTRGQQVTLSCSPISGHRSVSWYQQTPGQGLQFLFEYFSETQRNKGNFPGRFSGRQFSNSRSEMNVSTLELGDSALYLCASRKDRGPTEAFFGQGTRLTVV.

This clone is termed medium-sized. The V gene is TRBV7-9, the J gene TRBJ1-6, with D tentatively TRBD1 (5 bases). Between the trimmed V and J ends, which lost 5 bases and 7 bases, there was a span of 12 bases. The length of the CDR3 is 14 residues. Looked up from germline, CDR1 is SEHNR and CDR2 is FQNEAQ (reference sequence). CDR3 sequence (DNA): TGTGCCAGCAGCCCCCTTGGGGGGAATTCACCCCTCCACTTT. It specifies CASSPLGGNSPLHF. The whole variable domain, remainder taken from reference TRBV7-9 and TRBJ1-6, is DTGVSQNPRHKITKRGQNVTFRCDPISEHNRLYWYRQTLGQGPEFLTYFQNEAQLEKSRLLSDRFSAERPKGSFSTLEIQRTEQGDSAMYLCASSPLGGNSPLHFGNGTRLTVT.

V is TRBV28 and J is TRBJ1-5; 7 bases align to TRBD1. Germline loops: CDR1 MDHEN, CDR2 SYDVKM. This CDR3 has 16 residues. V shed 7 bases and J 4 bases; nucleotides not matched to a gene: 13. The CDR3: CASNTQGQAPNQPQHF. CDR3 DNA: TGTGCCAGCAACACCCAAGGACAGGCCCCAAATCAGCCCCAGCATTTT. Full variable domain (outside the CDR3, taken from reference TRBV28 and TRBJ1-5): DVKVTQSSRYLVKRTGEKVFLECVQDMDHENMFWYRQDPGLGLRLIYFSYDVKMKEKGDIPEGYSVSREKKERFSLILESASTNQTSMYLCASNTQGQAPNQPQHFGDGTRLSIL.

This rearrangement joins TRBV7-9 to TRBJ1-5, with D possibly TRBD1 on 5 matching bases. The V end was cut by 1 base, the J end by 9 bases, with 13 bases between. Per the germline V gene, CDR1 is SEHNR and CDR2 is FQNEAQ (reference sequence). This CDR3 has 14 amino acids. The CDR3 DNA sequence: TGTGCCAGCAGCTTAGATGGAAGGGGTGGGCCCCAGCATTTT. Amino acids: CASSLDGRGGPQHF.

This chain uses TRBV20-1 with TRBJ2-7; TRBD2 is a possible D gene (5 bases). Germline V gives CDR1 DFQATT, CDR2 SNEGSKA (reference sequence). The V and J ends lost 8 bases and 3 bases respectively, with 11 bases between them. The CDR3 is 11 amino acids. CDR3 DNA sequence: TGCAGTACGGATAGCGACTACGAGCAGTACTTC. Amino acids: CSTDSDYEQYF.

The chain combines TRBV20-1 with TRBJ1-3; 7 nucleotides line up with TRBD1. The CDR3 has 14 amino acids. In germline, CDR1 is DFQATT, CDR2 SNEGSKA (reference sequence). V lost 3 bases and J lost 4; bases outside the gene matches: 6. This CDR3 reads CSASRQGFGNTIYF. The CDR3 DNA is TGCAGTGCTAGTAGACAGGGTTTCGGAAACACCATATATTTT.

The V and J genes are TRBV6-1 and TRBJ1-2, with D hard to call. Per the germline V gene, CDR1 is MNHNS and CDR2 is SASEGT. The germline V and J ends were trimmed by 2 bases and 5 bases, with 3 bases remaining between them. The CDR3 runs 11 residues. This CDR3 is CASSELYGYTF. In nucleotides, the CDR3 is TGTGCCAGCAGTGAACTGTATGGCTACACCTTC.

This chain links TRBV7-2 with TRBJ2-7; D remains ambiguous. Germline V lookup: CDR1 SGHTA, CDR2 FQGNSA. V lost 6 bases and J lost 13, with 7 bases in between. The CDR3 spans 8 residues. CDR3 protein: CASSFQYF. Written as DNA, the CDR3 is TGTGCCAGCAGTTTTCAATACTTC.

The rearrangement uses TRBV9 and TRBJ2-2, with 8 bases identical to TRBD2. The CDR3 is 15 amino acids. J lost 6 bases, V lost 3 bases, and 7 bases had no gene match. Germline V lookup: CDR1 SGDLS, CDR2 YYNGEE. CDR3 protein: CASSAFILAAGELFF. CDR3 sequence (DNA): TGTGCCAGCAGCGCGTTCATACTAGCGGCCGGGGAGCTGTTTTTT.

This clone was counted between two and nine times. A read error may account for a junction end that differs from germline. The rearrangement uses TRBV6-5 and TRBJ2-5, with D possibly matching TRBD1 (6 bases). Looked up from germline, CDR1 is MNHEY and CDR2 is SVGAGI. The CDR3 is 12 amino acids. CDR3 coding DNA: TGTGCCAGCAGGGGGGCAGGTGAGAACCAGTACTTC. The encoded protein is CASRGAGENQYF.

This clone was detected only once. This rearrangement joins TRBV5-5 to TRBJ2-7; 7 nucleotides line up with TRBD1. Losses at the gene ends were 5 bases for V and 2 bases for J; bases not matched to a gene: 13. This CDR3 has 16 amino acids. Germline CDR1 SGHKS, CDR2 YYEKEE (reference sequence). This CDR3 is CASSLKDRYFTYEQYF. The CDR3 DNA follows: TGTGCCAGCAGTTTGAAGGACAGGTACTTCACCTACGAGCAGTACTTC.